This TCR beta chain was captured by sequencing in a study of beta chain features in type 1 diabetes. Study-level background: Cells sorted and examined across all samples totaled 85 million to 110 million.

The junction had 5 bases not matched to a gene; V was cut back by 5 bases and J by 2 bases. CDR3 size: 15 residues. Germline values: CDR1 MDHEN, CDR2 SYDVKM. Study-level findings and limits: In all four CD4+ subsets, TCRB CDR3 length was significantly, moderately reduced in type 1 diabetes.

Sequencing targeted expressed TCRB transcripts, as all isolated RNA had been reverse transcribed. Clones were read by immunoSEQ multiplex PCR, and TCRdb kept only the in-frame ones, dropping some. Here the sample spans over 150,000 clones, about an eighth being singletons. As regards this clone: The antigen is not known.

Sequencing was carried out using central memory CD4+ T cells from blood. The source of this sequence is a woman aged 18-29 years in good health. This chain connects TRBV28 to TRBJ2-7; 11 bases map to TRBD1. This chain's CDR3 is CASSIPGQGAYEQYF. CDR3 DNA sequence: TGTGCCAGCAGTATACCGGGACAGGGGGCCTACGAGCAGTACTTC.